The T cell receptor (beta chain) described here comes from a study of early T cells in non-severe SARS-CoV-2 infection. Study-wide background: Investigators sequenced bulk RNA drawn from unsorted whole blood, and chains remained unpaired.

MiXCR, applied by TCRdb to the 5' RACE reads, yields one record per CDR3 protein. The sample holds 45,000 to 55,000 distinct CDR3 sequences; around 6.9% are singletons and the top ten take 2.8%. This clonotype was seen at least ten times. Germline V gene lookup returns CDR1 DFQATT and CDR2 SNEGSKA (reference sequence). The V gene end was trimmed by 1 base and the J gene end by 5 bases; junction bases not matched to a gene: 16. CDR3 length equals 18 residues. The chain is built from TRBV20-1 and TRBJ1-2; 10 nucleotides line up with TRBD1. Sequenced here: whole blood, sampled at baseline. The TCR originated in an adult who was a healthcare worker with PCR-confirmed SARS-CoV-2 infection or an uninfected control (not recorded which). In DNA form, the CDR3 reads TGCAGTGCTAGAGCCCGGAGGGGGACAGGGGAAAGGATTTATGGCTACACCTTC. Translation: CSARARRGTGERIYGYTF.